These 31 T cell receptor beta chains came from one sample sequenced in a study of T-cell reconstitution after alpha-beta-depleted transplantation in children. Construction of the TCRbeta library involved unique molecular identifiers. MiXCR was run by TCRdb on the PCR reads, yielding one entry per CDR3 protein. This table has 750,000 to 950,000 distinct CDR3 sequences, 16% appearing once. The specimen comprised PBMCs, mostly from graft donor cells, sampled 360 days after TCRalphabeta/CD19-depleted stem cell transplant. The origin of the receptors is a male patient between 5 and 17 years old who had a stem cell transplant for acute lymphoblastic leukemia, so the T cells may come from the graft donor.

This clonotype was seen a handful of times. The chain employs TRBV20-1 and TRBJ2-2; no firm D call. Looked up from germline, CDR1 is DFQATT and CDR2 is SNEGSKA (reference sequence). The CDR3 loop spans 13 amino acids. The germline V and J ends were trimmed by 8 bases and 1 base, with 11 bases remaining between them. CDR3 amino acids: CSTNGRNTGELFF. The CDR3 DNA sequence: TGCAGTACCAACGGTCGGAACACCGGGGAGCTGTTTTTT.

This clonotype was picked up a small number of times. The CDR3 DNA follows: TGCAGTGCTAGGCCCATCGACAGTCCCTACGAGCAGTACTTC. Its protein product is CSARPIDSPYEQYF. The chain recombines TRBV20-1 with TRBJ2-7; possible D gene TRBD1, 5 bases. Per germline, CDR1 DFQATT and CDR2 SNEGSKA (reference sequence). This CDR3 is built from 14 residues. Trimming pared 3 bases from V and 2 bases from J, leaving 14 bases between.

This clonotype was picked up a small number of times. This rearrangement joins TRBV12-3 or TRBV12-4 to TRBJ2-7; possible D gene TRBD2, 7 bases. CDR3 length: 14 residues. V lost 7 bases to trimming and J lost 4 bases, with 17 bases between them. The CDR3 sequence is CASTSGGPGYEQYF. The CDR3 DNA reads as TGTGCCAGCACCTCCGGGGGGCCAGGGTACGAGCAGTACTTC.

Many counts were recorded for this clonotype. Germline and junction disagree at one end, which may indicate a read error. V gene TRBV18 combines with J gene TRBJ1-4; D is possibly TRBD1 (5 bases). The CDR3 consists of 12 residues. Germline-derived CDR1 and CDR2 are KGHSH and LQKENI. The CDR3 reads CASSPEGLGAHF. CDR3 coding DNA: TGTGCCAGCTCACCAGAGGGGCTGGGAGCACATTTT.

The rearrangement joins TRBV24-1 to TRBJ2-1; TRBD1 or TRBD2 may be the D gene (5 bases each). V lost 3 bases and J lost 10, with 9 bases in between. Germline V CDR1 and CDR2: KGHDR, SFDVKD. The CDR3 totals 12 residues. DNA for the CDR3: TGTGCCACCAGTGATCTCGGGACGGAGCAGTTCTTC. This encodes CATSDLGTEQFF.

The chain uses TRBV27 and TRBJ2-2; D gene unclear. The CDR3 extends over 13 amino acids. With 3 bases removed from V and 6 bases from J, the gap between germline ends came to 8 bases. The V gene's germline CDR1 is MNHEY and CDR2 SMNVEV (reference sequence). The CDR3 protein is CASSFSLPGELFF. CDR3 sequence (DNA): TGTGCCAGCAGTTTCTCCCTCCCCGGGGAGCTGTTTTTT.

This clonotype was observed many times. CDR3 residues: CASSLARWREKAKNEQFF. Written as DNA, the CDR3 is TGTGCCAGCAGCTTGGCACGGTGGCGGGAGAAGGCTAAGAATGAGCAGTTCTTC. This rearrangement joins TRBV7-3 to TRBJ2-1; 7 bases map to TRBD2. The V gene's germline CDR1 is SGHTA and CDR2 FQGTGA. After removal of 3 bases from V and 7 bases from J, the junction contained 18 bases not matched to a gene. There are 18 residues in the CDR3.

This rearrangement joins TRBV7-8 to TRBJ2-3; D gene unclear. The CDR3 extends over 13 amino acids. With 6 bases removed from V and 5 bases from J, the gap between germline ends came to 12 bases. Germline V CDR1 and CDR2: SGHVS, FQNEAQ. CDR3 bases: TGTGCCAGCAGGGTAACTTCCCAAGATACGCAGTATTTT. It specifies CASRVTSQDTQYF. The variable domain in full, with the rest retrieved from reference TRBV7-8 and TRBJ2-3, is GAGVSQSPRYKVAKRGQDVALRCDPISGHVSLFWYQQALGQGPEFLTYFQNEAQLDKSGLPSDRFFAERPEGSVSTLKIQRTQQEDSAVYLCASRVTSQDTQYFGPGTRLTVL.

The rearrangement uses TRBV11-1 and TRBJ2-2; D not certain. The CDR3 consists of 13 residues. Trimming shortened V by 1 base and J by 9 bases, and 9 bases separated the two germline ends. Germline-derived CDR1 and CDR2 are SGHAT and FQDESV (reference sequence). CDR3 sequence reads: CASSLVWNRELFF. The CDR3, as DNA: TGTGCCAGCAGCTTAGTTTGGAACAGGGAGCTGTTTTTT.

The sample holds a few counts of this clonotype. This chain links TRBV6-5 with TRBJ2-1; D is perhaps TRBD1 or TRBD2 (6 bases each). Germline V lookup: CDR1 MNHEY, CDR2 SVGAGI. This CDR3 is built from 13 residues. V was shortened by 7 bases and J by 9 bases, with 16 bases between the two germline ends. CDR3 nucleotides: TGTGCCAGCACCTGGGGGGCTCCTGGTGAGCAGTTCTTC. It encodes CASTWGAPGEQFF.

The chain is built from TRBV20-1 and TRBJ2-7; 7 bases match TRBD2. Trimming cost V 1 base and J 0 bases; bases outside gene matches: 9. The CDR3 spans 16 residues. CDR1 DFQATT and CDR2 SNEGSKA come from the germline V gene (reference sequence). The CDR3 DNA follows: TGCAGTGCTAGAGGAGCCGCGGGGGTCTTCTCCTACGAGCAGTACTTC. This encodes CSARGAAGVFSYEQYF.

This clonotype was seen more than once but under ten times. The V and J genes are TRBV24-1 and TRBJ2-3, with D maybe TRBD2 (5 bases). The germline V and J ends were trimmed by 6 bases and 0 bases, with 12 bases remaining between them. The V gene's germline CDR1 is KGHDR and CDR2 SFDVKD. CDR3 size: 15 residues. CDR3 sequence reads: CATSTERGSTDTQYF. The CDR3 nucleotides read TGTGCCACCAGTACGGAACGGGGTAGCACAGATACGCAGTATTTT.

This clonotype was recorded a few times. DNA of the CDR3: TGTGCCAGCTCTACCCGGGAGGGGCGGACCAAAAACATTCAGTACTTC. Translated: CASSTREGRTKNIQYF. The chain links TRBV2 to TRBJ2-4; 8 bases agree with TRBD2. V was pared by 8 bases and J by 2 bases, with 11 bases of the junction left unmatched. The CDR3 is 16 amino acids. Per germline, CDR1 SNHLY and CDR2 FYNNEI.

The chain recombines TRBV25-1 with TRBJ2-1; D possibly corresponds to TRBD2 (6 bases). V lost 3 bases and J 3 bases, leaving 12 bases between the germline ends. There are 15 residues in the CDR3. The V gene's germline CDR1 is MGHDK and CDR2 SYGVNS. The CDR3 here is CASSEIGGIYNEQFF. The DNA for the CDR3 is TGTGCCAGCAGTGAGATTGGGGGGATCTACAATGAGCAGTTCTTC. The full variable domain, completed using reference TRBV25-1 and TRBJ2-1, is EADIYQTPRYLVIGTGKKITLECSQTMGHDKMYWYQQDPGMELHLIHYSYGVNSTEKGDLSSESTVSRIRTEHFPLTLESARPSHTSQYLCASSEIGGIYNEQFFGPGTRLTVL.

V gene TRBV7-9 combines with J gene TRBJ1-5; D may be TRBD1 (6 bases). This CDR3 contains 18 residues. V was pared by 1 base and J by 0 bases, with 16 bases between. Germline assignment: CDR1 SEHNR and CDR2 FQNEAQ (reference sequence). Written as DNA, the CDR3 is TGTGCCAGCAGCTTAGAGGGGGGCGCCTTCTATAGCAATCAGCCCCAGCATTTT. Translating it yields CASSLEGGAFYSNQPQHF.

The sample holds a few counts of this clonotype. This chain links TRBV6-5 with TRBJ2-2, with D unresolved. The CDR3 covers 12 residues. Germline CDR1 MNHEY, CDR2 SVGAGI. V was clipped by 3 bases and J by 5 bases, with 4 bases between them. CDR3 protein: CASSYATGELFF. CDR3 nucleotides: TGTGCCAGCAGTTATGCAACCGGGGAGCTGTTTTTT.

The chain is built from TRBV5-1 and TRBJ1-1, with a tentative D call TRBD1 (6 bases). CDR3 size: 13 residues. Germline CDR1 and CDR2: SGHRS and YFSETQ. V shed 6 bases and J shed 11 bases, with 20 bases lying between them. The CDR3 nucleotides are TGCGCCAGCACTGAGCAGGGGCCCGCCTCGGCTTTCTTT. Its protein product is CASTEQGPASAFF.

J is TRBJ2-2 and V is TRBV12-3 or TRBV12-4; 11 bases agree with TRBD2. The CDR3 length is 15 residues. V shed 6 bases and J 7 bases; nucleotides not matched to a gene: 7. The CDR3, as DNA: TGTGCCAGCAGGCCCGGTAGCGGGAGGGTCGGGGAGCTGTTTTTT. It specifies CASRPGSGRVGELFF.

This clonotype has more than one count but fewer than ten. The CDR3 loop is CASSDFAIPHSSGANVLTF. DNA of the CDR3: TGTGCCAGCAGTGACTTTGCTATCCCGCACAGCTCTGGGGCCAACGTCCTGACTTTC. This chain joins TRBV6-4 and TRBJ2-6; D gene uncertain. The CDR3 spans 19 residues. Germline CDR1 is MRHNA and CDR2 is SNTAGT. With 1 base removed from V and 0 bases from J, the gap between germline ends came to 16 bases.

The chain uses TRBV7-3 and TRBJ2-7; 7 bases are a match to TRBD2. CDR1 is SGHTA and CDR2 is FQGTGA in the germline V gene. The CDR3 has 15 residues. With V trimmed by 5 bases and J by 2 bases, 9 bases remained unmatched. The chain's CDR3 is CASSATGTTAYEQYF. CDR3 bases: TGTGCCAGCAGCGCCACCGGGACTACCGCCTACGAGCAGTACTTC.

This clonotype occurred many times. The chain links TRBV7-2 to TRBJ2-7; 12 nucleotides agree with TRBD2. Germline CDR1 is SGHTA and CDR2 is FQGNSA. This CDR3 spans 14 amino acids. V was pared by 5 bases and J by 4 bases, with 3 bases of the junction left unmatched. The CDR3, as DNA: TGTGCCAGCAGCCGACTAGCGGGAGCGTACGAGCAGTACTTC. Amino acids: CASSRLAGAYEQYF.

This clonotype was found a few times. The V call is TRBV5-1, the J call TRBJ2-1; D gene unclear. With 2 bases removed from V and 0 bases from J, the gap between germline ends came to 9 bases. Germline CDR1 reads SGHRS; CDR2 reads YFSETQ. The CDR3 has 15 residues. This CDR3 reads CASSFEPRSYNEQFF. The CDR3 DNA sequence: TGCGCCAGCAGCTTTGAGCCGCGCTCCTACAATGAGCAGTTCTTC. Complete variable domain (other parts from reference TRBV5-1 and TRBJ2-1): KAGVTQTPRYLIKTRGQQVTLSCSPISGHRSVSWYQQTPGQGLQFLFEYFSETQRNKGNFPGRFSGRQFSNSRSEMNVSTLELGDSALYLCASSFEPRSYNEQFFGPGTRLTVL.

V and J are TRBV5-1 and TRBJ2-1, with D possibly being TRBD2 (5 bases). Trimming pared 0 bases from V and 9 bases from J, leaving 19 bases between. The CDR3 is 16 amino acids. The germline CDR1 and CDR2 sequences are SGHRS and YFSETQ. The CDR3 DNA is TGCGCCAGCAGCTTGGAACACTCCCCCGGAGGCGGTGAGCAGTTCTTC. It encodes CASSLEHSPGGGEQFF.

V is TRBV5-1 and J is TRBJ2-7; D remains ambiguous. V lost 0 bases and J 2 bases, leaving 12 bases between the germline ends. The germline CDR1 and CDR2 sequences are SGHRS and YFSETQ. The CDR3 runs 15 residues. In nucleotides, the CDR3 is TGCGCCAGCAGCTTGGAGGGCAGAGGAACCTACGAGCAGTACTTC. Translation: CASSLEGRGTYEQYF.

V is TRBV4-1 and J is TRBJ2-7; either TRBD1 or TRBD2 may fit D (7 bases each). Trimming pared 0 bases from V and 1 base from J, leaving 13 bases between. Germline assignment: CDR1 MGHRA and CDR2 YSYEKL. CDR3 length equals 16 residues. CDR3 sequence: CASSQEGGTASYEQYF. Here the CDR3 DNA reads TGCGCCAGCAGCCAAGAGGGGGGGACAGCATCCTACGAGCAGTACTTC.

The table lists this clonotype with many counts. This chain uses TRBV4-1 with TRBJ2-2; 9 bases match TRBD1. V lost 3 bases and J lost 7; bases outside the gene matches: 6. CDR3 length: 15 residues. Looked up from germline, CDR1 is MGHRA and CDR2 is YSYEKL. CDR3 sequence (DNA): TGCGCCAGCAGCCAGGGGACAGGGTTCATCGGGGAGCTGTTTTTT. Its translation: CASSQGTGFIGELFF.

This clonotype occurred many times. The chain couples TRBV9 to TRBJ2-1; 12 nucleotides line up with TRBD2. This CDR3 has 16 residues. Trimming cost V 1 base and J 7 bases; bases outside gene matches: 6. CDR1 is SGDLS, CDR2 YYNGEE, per germline. CDR3 loop: CASSVLPGTSGNEQFF. CDR3 nucleotide sequence: TGTGCCAGCAGCGTATTGCCCGGGACTAGCGGGAATGAGCAGTTCTTC.

This clonotype was counted ten times or more. This rearrangement joins TRBV12-3 or TRBV12-4 to TRBJ2-7; no firm D call. The CDR3 has 15 amino acids. V was cut by 3 bases and J by 4 bases, with 16 bases left in between. The CDR3 is CASSLERITVYEQYF. The CDR3 nucleotides are TGTGCCAGCAGTTTGGAAAGGATAACGGTTTACGAGCAGTACTTC.

V usage is TRBV10-3 and J usage is TRBJ2-3; D remains ambiguous. Germline loops: CDR1 ENHRY, CDR2 SYGVKD. With 4 bases removed from V and 4 bases from J, the gap between germline ends came to 12 bases. There are 14 residues in the CDR3. The CDR3 sequence is CAISAAGRPDTQYF. CDR3 in DNA: TGTGCCATCAGTGCGGCTGGCAGGCCAGATACGCAGTATTTT.

This chain links TRBV9 with TRBJ2-4; D is perhaps TRBD2 (5 bases). CDR1 and CDR2 (germline): SGDLS, YYNGEE. CDR3 size: 15 residues. V shed 0 bases and J shed 4 bases, with 11 bases lying between them. CDR3 residues: CASSVGGTGKNIQYF. Written as DNA, the CDR3 is TGTGCCAGCAGCGTAGGGGGTACGGGGAAAAACATTCAGTACTTC.

This chain uses TRBV4-2 with TRBJ2-7; TRBD2 agrees at 7 bases. The CDR3 is 15 amino acids. From germline, CDR1 is LGHNA and CDR2 YNFKEQ. The junction had 7 bases not matched to a gene; V was cut back by 0 bases and J by 5 bases. As DNA, the CDR3 is TGTGCCAGCAGCCAAGAATTCTTAGCGGGCCACGAGCAGTACTTC. As protein: CASSQEFLAGHEQYF.